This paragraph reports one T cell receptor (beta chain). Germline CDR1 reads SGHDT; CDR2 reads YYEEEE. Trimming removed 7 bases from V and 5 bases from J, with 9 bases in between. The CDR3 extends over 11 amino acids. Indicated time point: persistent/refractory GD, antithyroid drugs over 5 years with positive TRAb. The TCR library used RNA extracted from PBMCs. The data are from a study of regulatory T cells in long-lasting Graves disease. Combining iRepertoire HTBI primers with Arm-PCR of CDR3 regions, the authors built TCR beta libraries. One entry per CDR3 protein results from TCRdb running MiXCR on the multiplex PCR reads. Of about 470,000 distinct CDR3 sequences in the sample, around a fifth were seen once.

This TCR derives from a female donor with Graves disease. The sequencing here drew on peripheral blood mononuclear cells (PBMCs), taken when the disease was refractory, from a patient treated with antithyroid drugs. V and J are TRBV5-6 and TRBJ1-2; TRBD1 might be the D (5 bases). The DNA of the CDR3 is TGTGCCAGCGGCTCAGGGTATGGCTACACCTTC. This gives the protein CASGSGYGYTF.